The sequence of this T cell receptor (beta chain) was determined in a study of cytomegalovirus exposure and HLA in healthy donors. Overall study results and limits: The study listed 150 to 200 cytomegalovirus-associated TCR beta chains.

The CDR3 has 14 amino acids. V lost 6 bases, J lost 5 bases, and 7 bases stayed unmatched. In germline, CDR1 is MNHEY, CDR2 SVGAGI. The donors (healthy individuals) were bone marrow donors. Though nominally healthy at sampling, donors likely had unrecorded immune exposures. PCR amplification relied on 60 Vbeta primers (plus 13 Jbeta primers). The data were produced by immunoSEQ multiplex PCR, yet TCRdb's version contains in-frame clones alone and is incomplete. The sample yields approximately 110,000 clones, around 80% seen once. Turning to this clone: Its antigen is unknown.

The sample consisted of PBMCs. The TCR comes from a woman aged 40 to 49 in good health and CMV-seronegative. This chain connects TRBV6-5 to TRBJ1-2, with 9 positions matching TRBD1. The CDR3 nucleotides are TGTGCCAGCAGCCCGGACAGGGGAAGGTATGGCTACACCTTC. Amino acid sequence: CASSPDRGRYGYTF.